These T cell receptor beta chains were read from a single sample in a study of blood T cell repertoires in COVID-19. The protocol was immunoSEQ multiplex PCR, while the TCRdb copy is restricted to in-frame clones and leaves out a portion. Of some 330,000 clones in the sample, under 90% were seen once. The sample was PBMCs or T cells enriched from blood (not recorded which). The receptors were sampled from a man aged 25-45 years who had recovered from COVID-19. CDR3s include the opening cysteine and the closing phenylalanine or tryptophan. Fields, in order: V gene, clone size, J gene, D gene, CDR3 DNA, CDR3 protein. The D gene is left open where the match is weak. The size entry is marked missing in some rows and otherwise reads once, few, many or a size class.

TRBV19,NA,TRBJ2-2,NA,TGTGCCAGTAGTCCGGACTCCGGGGAGCTGTTTTTT,CASSPDSGELFF
TRBV7-2,NA,TRBJ2-1,TRBD2,TGTGCCAGCAGCTCCGGGACTAGCGGGAGGGCCCGGAATAATGAGCAGTTCTTC,CASSSGTSGRARNNEQFF
TRBV27,NA,TRBJ2-3,TRBD1,TGTGCCAGCAGCCTGACAGGGTCAGATACGCAGTATTTT,CASSLTGSDTQYF
TRBV6-5,few,TRBJ2-1,TRBD2,TGTGCCAGCAGTTACTCGGGTAGCGGGAGACAGGAGCAGTTCTTC,CASSYSGSGRQEQFF
TRBV11-2,NA,TRBJ2-3,NA,TGTGCCAGCAGCTTAAGGAGGGCAGATACGCAGTATTTT,CASSLRRADTQYF
TRBV28,once,TRBJ1-1,NA,TGTGCCAGCAGTCTCCGGGAGAACACTGAAGCTTTCTTT,CASSLRENTEAFF
TRBV6-5,NA,TRBJ1-2,NA,TGTGCCAGCAGTTCCCCGGGGGTTGGCTACACCTTC,CASSSPGVGYTF
TRBV6-1,once,TRBJ1-4,TRBD1,TGTGCCAGCAGGGAACTACCGGGACAGCTTAATGAAAAACTGTTTTTT,CASRELPGQLNEKLFF
TRBV5-1,few,TRBJ1-1,NA,TGCGCCAGCAGCTTGGCAGGGGCCGAGAACACTGAAGCTTTCTTT,CASSLAGAENTEAFF
TRBV14,NA,TRBJ2-2,NA,TGTGCCAGCAGCCAAGGGAGCTTTTCCGGGGAGCTGTTTTTT,CASSQGSFSGELFF
TRBV29-1,NA,TRBJ2-3,TRBD1,TGCAGCGTAGGTCAGGGGGCGCATGTAACAGATACGCAGTATTTT,CSVGQGAHVTDTQYF
TRBV24-1,once,TRBJ1-2,NA,TGTGCCACAGCCCTCACAGGGTTTGACGGCTACACCTTC,CATALTGFDGYTF
TRBV5-1,NA,TRBJ2-5,TRBD2,TGCGCCAGCCGGATACTAGCGGACCAAGAGACCCAGTACTTC,CASRILADQETQYF
TRBV6-2/TRBV6-3,NA,TRBJ2-5,NA,TGTGCCAGCAGTTACTCGGACAGAGGCCAAGAGACCCAGTACTTC,CASSYSDRGQETQYF
TRBV27,NA,TRBJ2-7,TRBD1,TGTGCCAGCAGTCCGGGACAGGGGGTCTACGAGCAGTACTTC,CASSPGQGVYEQYF
TRBV5-5,once,TRBJ1-2,NA,TGTGCCAGCAGCTTGGAACACAGACCGAACTATGGCTACACCTTC,CASSLEHRPNYGYTF